The entry below describes one TCR beta chain. Its specificity is unknown. The sample is drawn from a study of radiotherapy plus CTLA-4 blockade in lung cancer. Study details: Around 18% of enrolled patients responded objectively, and about 30% had disease control.

Each patient with chemo-refractory metastatic non-small-cell lung cancer was treated with focal radiation plus CTLA-4 blockade using ipilimumab. Whole-study findings and limits: Once radiotherapy plus ipilimumab had been given, TCR clones derived from tumor expanded in blood. In blood, early T cell clone dynamics reportedly predicted response best, together with interferon-beta.

Sequencing used immunoSEQ multiplex PCR; TCRdb keeps in-frame clones, though not all of them. The table has about 87,000 clones, about 88% seen once. The germline V gene encodes CDR1 SGHAT and CDR2 FQDESV (reference sequence). This CDR3 spans 12 amino acids. Trimming stripped 0 bases from V and 8 bases from J, with 7 bases between. Source: peripheral blood, taken from a patient treated with radiotherapy plus ipilimumab. J is TRBJ1-2 and V is TRBV11-1; possibly TRBD1 for D (6 bases). The TCR originated in a human donor with non-small cell lung cancer that progressed on radiotherapy plus ipilimumab. CDR3 amino acids: CASSLAGGGYTF. The CDR3 DNA reads TGTGCCAGCAGCTTAGCAGGGGGAGGCTACACCTTC.